The 8 T cell receptor beta chains below were found in one sample sequenced in a study of shared clonotypes between healthy human individuals. Sequencing was performed with immunoSEQ multiplex PCR; in TCRdb, only in-frame clones are kept and a portion is missing. This repertoire shows some 2 million clones, about 95% found once; its top ten account for 0.13%. Material: naive CD4+ T cells sorted from blood. Indicated subset: CD45RA+ positively selected. These receptors were collected from a man aged 18 to 35 in good health.

The V call is TRBV6-1, the J call TRBJ2-6; TRBD1 or TRBD2 may be the D gene (5 bases each). The CDR3 consists of 17 residues. Germline V gene data show CDR1 as MNHNS and CDR2 as SASEGT. Trimming left V 1 base short and J 0 bases short, with 10 bases between. CDR3 in DNA: TGTGCCAGCAGTGAAGGCAGGGAGCGCTCTGGGGCCAACGTCCTGACTTTC. It specifies CASSEGRERSGANVLTF.

The V call is TRBV7-8, the J call TRBJ2-1; 10 bases match TRBD1. Per the germline V gene, CDR1 is SGHVS and CDR2 is FQNEAQ. CDR3 length: 17 residues. J lost 7 bases, V lost 4 bases, and 13 bases had no gene match. CDR3 region: CASSSRLKTGGGNEQFF. The DNA for the CDR3 is TGTGCCAGCAGCTCCCGACTGAAGACAGGGGGCGGGAATGAGCAGTTCTTC.

The chain uses TRBV5-1 and TRBJ1-4, with D unclear. V was trimmed by 4 bases and J by 0 bases, leaving 10 bases between them. CDR3 size: 15 residues. CDR1 and CDR2 from the germline V gene are SGHRS and YFSETQ. DNA of the CDR3: TGCGCCAGCAGCCTCCGGGAGTCAACTAATGAAAAACTGTTTTTT. This translates into CASSLRESTNEKLFF.

The V call is TRBV7-9, the J call TRBJ2-3; tentative D call: TRBD1 (6 bases). Trimming stripped 3 bases from V and 2 bases from J, with 24 bases between. The CDR3 spans 19 residues. The germline gives CDR1 SEHNR, CDR2 FQNEAQ (reference sequence). Here the CDR3 DNA reads TGTGCCAGCAGCTTTGTGGGACACCTAAGTCCCCTCTTCACAGATACGCAGTATTTT. Amino acids: CASSFVGHLSPLFTDTQYF.

This clone was picked up a small number of times. V gene TRBV6-5 combines with J gene TRBJ1-2, with 7 bases lining up with TRBD1. Germline V gives CDR1 MNHEY, CDR2 SVGAGI. CDR3 size: 12 residues. With 10 bases clipped from V and 2 bases from J, the junction kept 4 bases outside the gene matches. The CDR3 DNA reads as TGTGCCATCCACAGGGGAAACTATGGCTACACCTTC. Amino acid sequence: CAIHRGNYGYTF.

V is TRBV7-9 and J is TRBJ2-7; D remains ambiguous. V was shortened by 7 bases and J by 0 bases, with 4 bases between the two germline ends. The germline V gene has CDR1 SEHNR and CDR2 FQNEAQ (reference sequence). This CDR3 contains 11 residues. The CDR3 DNA reads as TGTGCCAGCACTAACTCCTACGAGCAGTACTTC. Translating it yields CASTNSYEQYF. Variable domain in full (rest from reference TRBV7-9 and TRBJ2-7): DTGVSQNPRHKITKRGQNVTFRCDPISEHNRLYWYRQTLGQGPEFLTYFQNEAQLEKSRLLSDRFSAERPKGSFSTLEIQRTEQGDSAMYLCASTNSYEQYFGPGTRLTVT.

The chain has TRBV4-1 and TRBJ2-7; 11 bases map to TRBD1. The CDR3 contains 16 residues. The junction had 10 bases not matched to a gene; V was cut back by 4 bases and J by 5 bases. Germline CDR1 MGHRA, CDR2 YSYEKL. CDR3 region: CASSPQGGTGGHEQYF. The CDR3 DNA follows: TGCGCCAGCAGCCCTCAAGGCGGGACAGGGGGGCACGAGCAGTACTTC.

The chain joins TRBV10-1 to TRBJ2-3; tentative D call: TRBD2 (6 bases). Germline CDR1 is WNHNN and CDR2 is SYGVQD (reference sequence). Trimming pared 2 bases from V and 6 bases from J, leaving 27 bases between. This CDR3 is 19 amino acids long. The CDR3 nucleotides are TGCGCCAGCAGTGAGCCGAAGAACCTAAGCGGGCCCCTCCTGGATACGCAGTATTTT. This sequence encodes CASSEPKNLSGPLLDTQYF.